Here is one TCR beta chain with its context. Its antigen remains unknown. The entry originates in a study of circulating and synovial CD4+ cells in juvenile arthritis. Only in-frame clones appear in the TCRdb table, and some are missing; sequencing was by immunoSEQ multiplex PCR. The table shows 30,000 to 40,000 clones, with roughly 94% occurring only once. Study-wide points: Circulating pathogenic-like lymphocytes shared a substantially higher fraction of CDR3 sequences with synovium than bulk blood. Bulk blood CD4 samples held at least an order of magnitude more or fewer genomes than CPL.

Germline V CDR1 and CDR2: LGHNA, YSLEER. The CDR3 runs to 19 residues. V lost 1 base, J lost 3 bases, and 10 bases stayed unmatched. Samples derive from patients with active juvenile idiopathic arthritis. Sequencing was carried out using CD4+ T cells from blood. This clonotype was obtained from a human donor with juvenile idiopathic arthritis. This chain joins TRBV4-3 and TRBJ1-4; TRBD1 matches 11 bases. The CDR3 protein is CASSQGRGTGGSANEKLFF. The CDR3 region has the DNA TGCGCCAGCAGCCAAGGACGGGGGACAGGGGGATCAGCTAATGAAAAACTGTTTTTT.